This T cell receptor beta chain came from a study of shared clonotypes between healthy human individuals. Study-level points and caveats: Across a handful of donors, naive CD4 shared roughly 5%, naive CD8 over 3%, memory CD4 roughly 2.5%, memory CD8 over 0.3%.

For this clone: Its specificity is unknown.

The naive CD8 population came from CD45RO-negative cells selected for CCR7, without terminally differentiated effector memory CD45RA+ cells. CDR1 is SQVTM, CDR2 ANQGSEA, per germline. The CDR3 contains 15 residues. V dropped 4 bases and J dropped 4; count of bases not matched to a gene: 9. Sorted-subset replicate PCRs used roughly 180 ng DNA, about 30,000 T cell genomes. Produced via immunoSEQ multiplex PCR; TCRdb's table is partial and in-frame only. The sample yields about 2 million clones, over 85% seen once. The chain carries TRBV29-1 and TRBJ2-5; 10 positions match TRBD1. Sequenced input: naive CD8+ T cells sorted from blood. This clonotype originated in a man aged 18 to 29 in good health. CDR3 coding DNA: TGCAGCGTTGGTGACAGGGGGCGCGTGGGAGAGACCCAGTACTTC. It specifies CSVGDRGRVGETQYF.